These 30 T cell receptor beta chains originate from one sample sequenced in a study of tumor-infiltrating lymphocytes in localized non-small cell lung cancer (dated by TCRdb to the early 2020s). Receptor libraries were prepared by the immunoSEQ multiplex PCR assay. What TCRdb holds here is the immuneACCESS table cut down to in-frame rearrangements. Part of the clones is not present; checked against another copy, under half of the missing clones reflect an unresolved V gene, and the others are unexplained. In all, the sample holds about 12,000 clones, and about 70% of those were seen once. The ten largest clones add up to about a sixth of the sample. The sequencing input was uninvolved lung tissue not adjacent to the tumor. Every receptor here comes from a human donor with non-small cell lung cancer.

The chain employs TRBV2 and TRBJ1-5, with no clear D. Per germline, CDR1 SNHLY and CDR2 FYNNEI. CDR3 length equals 15 residues. Trimming cost V 3 bases and J 0 bases, with 9 bases left between them. The CDR3: CASSDNALSNQPQHF. For the CDR3, the DNA is TGTGCCAGCAGTGATAACGCTCTTAGCAATCAGCCCCAGCATTTT.

The chain combines TRBV7-2 with TRBJ2-5, with 8 bases matching TRBD2. The junction had 16 bases not matched to a gene; V was cut back by 4 bases and J by 0 bases. The CDR3 totals 19 residues. Germline V gives CDR1 SGHTA, CDR2 FQGNSA. In nucleotides, the CDR3 is TGTGCCAGCAGCTCATCCCCGGGGGTGGTAGCGGGGAACCAAGAGACCCAGTACTTC. Protein product: CASSSSPGVVAGNQETQYF. Using reference TRBV7-2 and TRBJ2-5 for the parts outside the CDR3, the full variable domain is GAGVSQSPSNKVTEKGKDVELRCDPISGHTALYWYRQSLGQGLEFLIYFQGNSAPDKSGLPSDRFSAERTGGSVSTLTIQRTQQEDSAVYLCASSSSPGVVAGNQETQYFGPGTRLLVL.

The chain joins TRBV5-1 to TRBJ2-5, with a weak D call TRBD1 (6 bases). Germline V CDR1 and CDR2: SGHRS, YFSETQ. This CDR3 has 13 amino acids. V lost 6 bases and J lost 5, with 14 bases in between. As DNA, the CDR3 is TGCGCCAGCAAAACAGGGCTTGGGGAGACCCAGTACTTC. Protein: CASKTGLGETQYF.

This rearrangement joins TRBV27 to TRBJ1-1; D remains unclear. V lost 3 bases and J lost 3, with 8 bases in between. The CDR3 is 13 residues long. Germline CDR1 MNHEY, CDR2 SMNVEV (reference sequence). Here the CDR3 DNA reads TGTGCCAGCAGTTTTAAGTGGGACACTGAAGCTTTCTTT. Translated, it gives CASSFKWDTEAFF.

The chain links TRBV2 to TRBJ2-1; 9 positions agree with TRBD2. The CDR3 runs to 13 residues. The trim removed 9 bases at V and 9 bases at J, leaving 9 bases unmatched. CDR1 is SNHLY, CDR2 FYNNEI, per germline. The CDR3, as DNA: TGTGCCAGTACAGCGACTAGCGGCGTTGAGCAGTTCTTC. This gives the protein CASTATSGVEQFF.

This clone showed up just once. The gene calls are TRBV5-5 and TRBJ2-7; TRBD2 might be the D (7 bases). Germline V lookup: CDR1 SGHKS, CDR2 YYEKEE (reference sequence). V lost 0 bases and J lost 2, with 12 bases in between. The CDR3 sequence is 15 residues long. The CDR3 bases are TGTGCCAGCAGCTTGGATGCGGGGGACACCTACGAGCAGTACTTC. Amino acid sequence: CASSLDAGDTYEQYF.

CDR3 sequence reads: CASSLVGQDRTDTQYF. DNA of the CDR3: TGCGCCAGCAGCCTAGTTGGACAGGACCGCACAGATACGCAGTATTTT. The rearrangement joins TRBV4-1 to TRBJ2-3; 7 bases agree with TRBD1. The germline CDR1 and CDR2 sequences are MGHRA and YSYEKL. CDR3 size: 16 residues. The ends lost 4 bases at V and 1 base at J; junction bases unmatched: 8.

The rearrangement joins TRBV9 to TRBJ1-1; no reliable D call. CDR1 and CDR2 from the germline V gene are SGDLS and YYNGEE. The CDR3 length is 13 residues. V lost 5 bases, J lost 3 bases, and 11 bases lay in between. CDR3 amino acids: CASSLHGDTEAFF. The CDR3 nucleotides read TGTGCCAGCAGTCTTCACGGGGACACTGAAGCTTTCTTT.

The genes are TRBV18 and TRBJ1-1, with a tentative D call TRBD1 (6 bases). The CDR3 covers 15 residues. Germline V CDR1 and CDR2: KGHSH, LQKENI. Trimming cost V 2 bases and J 4 bases, with 14 bases left between them. CDR3: CASSPAGRGGTEAFF. For the CDR3, the DNA is TGTGCCAGCTCACCAGCAGGCAGGGGCGGCACTGAAGCTTTCTTT.

The chain joins TRBV12-5 to TRBJ2-6; unclear D gene. Trimming cost V 4 bases and J 7 bases, with 8 bases left between them. CDR1 is LGHNT, CDR2 FRNRAP, per germline. The CDR3 sequence is 13 residues long. The CDR3 here is CASGSNSANVLTF. DNA of the CDR3: TGTGCTAGTGGTTCGAACAGTGCCAACGTCCTGACTTTC.

This clone was seen once. V gene TRBV6-1 combines with J gene TRBJ2-7; 7 bases fit TRBD1. Germline V CDR1 and CDR2: MNHNS, SASEGT. Trimming cost V 2 bases and J 1 base; bases outside gene matches: 8. This CDR3 region has 16 residues. DNA for the CDR3: TGTGCCAGCAGTGAATATAGGGGGCCTCCGTCCTACGAGCAGTACTTC. Its protein is CASSEYRGPPSYEQYF.

The chain couples TRBV27 to TRBJ2-6; D is unclear. The CDR3 is 13 amino acids. Germline V CDR1 and CDR2: MNHEY, SMNVEV (reference sequence). With 8 bases removed from V and 4 bases from J, the gap between germline ends came to 9 bases. This CDR3 reads CASSPVGANVLTF. In nucleotides, the CDR3 is TGTGCCAGCTCCCCGGTCGGGGCCAACGTCCTGACTTTC.

The chain is built from TRBV7-8 and TRBJ1-1, with D perhaps matching TRBD1 (5 bases). The CDR3 loop spans 14 amino acids. Trimming took 3 bases from V and 1 from J, leaving 9 bases between them. Per the germline V gene, CDR1 is SGHVS and CDR2 is FQNEAQ. The CDR3 coding sequence is TGTGCCAGCAGCTTCGGGGGGTGGAACACTGAAGCTTTCTTT. Translating it yields CASSFGGWNTEAFF.

This chain links TRBV13 with TRBJ2-5; D remains unclear. CDR1 and CDR2 from the germline V gene are PRHDT and FYEKMQ (reference sequence). Trimming cost V 3 bases and J 2 bases, with 10 bases left between them. The CDR3 is 14 residues long. CDR3 DNA sequence: TGTGCCAGCAGCTTTAGTCAGACGCAAGAGACCCAGTACTTC. It is translated as CASSFSQTQETQYF.

The chain combines TRBV27 with TRBJ1-5; 7 positions match TRBD1. Germline assignment: CDR1 MNHEY and CDR2 SMNVEV (reference sequence). CDR3 length equals 15 residues. V lost 5 bases, J lost 9 bases, and 13 bases stayed unmatched. The CDR3 region is CASSPNNDRDRPQHF. CDR3 in DNA: TGTGCCAGCAGTCCGAATAATGACAGGGACCGGCCCCAGCATTTT.

The V call is TRBV6-5, the J call TRBJ2-1; D is perhaps TRBD2 (6 bases). The CDR3 is made up of 15 amino acids. V was clipped by 5 bases and J by 7 bases, with 18 bases between them. The germline V gene encodes CDR1 MNHEY and CDR2 SVGAGI. The DNA of the CDR3 is TGTGCCAGCAGTGGGCAAGGTGGACTATTAAATGAGCAGTTCTTC. It is translated as CASSGQGGLLNEQFF.

CDR3 in amino acids: CASSYEGQPFYEQYF. CDR3 DNA: TGTGCCAGCAGTTACGAAGGACAGCCTTTCTACGAGCAGTACTTC. V usage is TRBV6-6 and J usage is TRBJ2-7; TRBD1 might be the D (6 bases). V lost 2 bases to trimming and J lost 3 bases, with 14 bases between them. The CDR3 spans 15 residues. Germline V CDR1 and CDR2: MNHNY, SVGAGI (reference sequence).

This clone was seen more than once but under ten times. The genes are TRBV6-5 and TRBJ2-2; tentative D call: TRBD1 (6 bases). The CDR3 runs 14 residues. Germline V lookup: CDR1 MNHEY, CDR2 SVGAGI. Deletions cut 7 bases from V and 4 bases from J, with 13 bases between. Here the CDR3 DNA reads TGTGCCAGCACCAAGGACAGAATCACCGGGGAGCTGTTTTTT. It encodes CASTKDRITGELFF.

The CDR3 reads CASSPDGTYLAFF. The DNA of the CDR3 is TGTGCCAGTAGTCCGGACGGGACCTACCTCGCTTTCTTT. The gene calls are TRBV19 and TRBJ1-1, with D possibly being TRBD1 (5 bases). V lost 5 bases and J lost 11, with 18 bases in between. The germline V gene encodes CDR1 LNHDA and CDR2 SQIVND (reference sequence). The CDR3 is 13 residues long.

The rearrangement joins TRBV29-1 to TRBJ2-5; D is perhaps TRBD2 (7 bases). Germline V CDR1 and CDR2: SQVTM, ANQGSEA. The CDR3 loop spans 12 amino acids. V was cut by 8 bases and J by 5 bases, with 15 bases left in between. DNA of the CDR3: TGCAGCTTCACGGGGGGCTCGGAGACCCAGTACTTC. This translates into CSFTGGSETQYF.

This chain links TRBV27 with TRBJ2-3; unclear D gene. V gave up 2 bases and J gave up 2 bases, with 11 bases separating them. Germline V gene sequence: CDR1 MNHEY, CDR2 SMNVEV (reference sequence). The CDR3 sequence is 15 residues long. CDR3 protein: CASSLLGVTTDTQYF. For the CDR3, the DNA is TGTGCCAGCAGTTTACTTGGGGTTACCACAGATACGCAGTATTTT.

The V and J genes are TRBV19 and TRBJ2-7; 9 nucleotides line up with TRBD1. The trim removed 5 bases at V and 6 bases at J, leaving 11 bases unmatched. This CDR3 has 15 residues. The germline gives CDR1 LNHDA, CDR2 SQIVND (reference sequence). In DNA, the CDR3 is TGTGCCAGTAGTTCCGCCTGGACAGGGGATGGCGAGCAGTACTTC. It codes for CASSSAWTGDGEQYF.

This sequence joins TRBV6-1 and TRBJ2-1, with 9 bases lining up with TRBD2. V shed 0 bases and J 6 bases; nucleotides not matched to a gene: 3. The V gene's germline CDR1 is MNHNS and CDR2 SASEGT. The CDR3 spans 15 residues. The CDR3 reads CASSEAAGGGNEQFF. The CDR3 nucleotides are TGTGCCAGCAGTGAAGCAGCGGGAGGAGGCAATGAGCAGTTCTTC.

The V call is TRBV11-3, the J call TRBJ2-2; the D gene is possibly TRBD2 (5 bases). Trimming left V 4 bases short and J 5 bases short, with 11 bases between. Germline CDR1 SGHNT, CDR2 YENEEA. CDR3 size: 14 residues. As DNA, the CDR3 is TGTGCCAGCAGCTGGACTGGAACAACCGGGGAGCTGTTTTTT. It yields the protein CASSWTGTTGELFF.

J is TRBJ1-2 and V is TRBV19; D call uncertain. The CDR3 length is 12 residues. Trimming cost V 8 bases and J 4 bases, with 11 bases left between them. CDR1 is LNHDA and CDR2 is SQIVND in the germline V gene (reference sequence). The CDR3, as DNA: TGTGCCAGTGGTGATGGCCTCTATGGCTACACCTTC. Its translation: CASGDGLYGYTF. Supplemented by reference TRBV19 and TRBJ1-2, the full variable domain reads DGGITQSPKYLFRKEGQNVTLSCEQNLNHDAMYWYRQDPGQGLRLIYYSQIVNDFQKGDIAEGYSVSREKKESFPLTVTSAQKNPTAFYLCASGDGLYGYTFGSGTRLTVV.

This chain connects TRBV19 to TRBJ2-5; a weak D match, TRBD2 (6 bases). From germline, CDR1 is LNHDA and CDR2 SQIVND (reference sequence). The CDR3 consists of 14 residues. Trimming removed 7 bases at V and 1 base at J, with 13 bases between. The CDR3 DNA reads as TGTGCCAGTACGAGGGGCGGGACCCAAGAGACCCAGTACTTC. This codes for CASTRGGTQETQYF. Supplemented by reference TRBV19 and TRBJ2-5, the full variable domain reads DGGITQSPKYLFRKEGQNVTLSCEQNLNHDAMYWYRQDPGQGLRLIYYSQIVNDFQKGDIAEGYSVSREKKESFPLTVTSAQKNPTAFYLCASTRGGTQETQYFGPGTRLLVL.

This chain links TRBV10-2 with TRBJ2-7; the match to TRBD1 covers 7 bases. CDR3 length: 17 amino acids. Trimming removed 5 bases from V and 1 base from J; junction bases left unmatched: 14. Germline assignment: CDR1 WSHSY and CDR2 SAAADI. The CDR3 spells CASSHPLGTAASYEQYF. The CDR3 bases are TGCGCCAGCAGTCACCCCTTGGGGACAGCGGCTTCCTACGAGCAGTACTTC.

This clone was seen only once. The chain has TRBV28 and TRBJ2-7; D not certain. Germline CDR1 MDHEN, CDR2 SYDVKM. V was pared by 3 bases and J by 2 bases, with 8 bases between. This CDR3 has 13 residues. The CDR3 sequence is CASSFDRAYEQYF. The CDR3 DNA sequence: TGTGCCAGCAGTTTTGACCGAGCCTACGAGCAGTACTTC.

The genes are TRBV19 and TRBJ2-7, with 9 bases that match TRBD1. Germline trimming cut 4 bases from V and 6 bases from J; bases unmatched to any gene: 10. The V gene's germline CDR1 is LNHDA and CDR2 SQIVND (reference sequence). The length of the CDR3 is 15 residues. The CDR3: CASSRNRGLSAEQYF. The CDR3 bases are TGTGCCAGTAGTAGGAACAGGGGGCTATCTGCCGAGCAGTACTTC. Complete variable domain (other parts from reference TRBV19 and TRBJ2-7): DGGITQSPKYLFRKEGQNVTLSCEQNLNHDAMYWYRQDPGQGLRLIYYSQIVNDFQKGDIAEGYSVSREKKESFPLTVTSAQKNPTAFYLCASSRNRGLSAEQYFGPGTRLTVT.

This clone was counted only a few times. The rearrangement links TRBV5-1 to TRBJ1-1; D is uncertain. The ends were cut back, 0 bases at V and 0 bases at J, with 3 bases in the middle. This CDR3 is 13 amino acids long. Germline CDR1 and CDR2: SGHRS and YFSETQ. CDR3 protein: CASSLDVNTEAFF. As DNA, the CDR3 is TGCGCCAGCAGCTTGGACGTGAACACTGAAGCTTTCTTT.